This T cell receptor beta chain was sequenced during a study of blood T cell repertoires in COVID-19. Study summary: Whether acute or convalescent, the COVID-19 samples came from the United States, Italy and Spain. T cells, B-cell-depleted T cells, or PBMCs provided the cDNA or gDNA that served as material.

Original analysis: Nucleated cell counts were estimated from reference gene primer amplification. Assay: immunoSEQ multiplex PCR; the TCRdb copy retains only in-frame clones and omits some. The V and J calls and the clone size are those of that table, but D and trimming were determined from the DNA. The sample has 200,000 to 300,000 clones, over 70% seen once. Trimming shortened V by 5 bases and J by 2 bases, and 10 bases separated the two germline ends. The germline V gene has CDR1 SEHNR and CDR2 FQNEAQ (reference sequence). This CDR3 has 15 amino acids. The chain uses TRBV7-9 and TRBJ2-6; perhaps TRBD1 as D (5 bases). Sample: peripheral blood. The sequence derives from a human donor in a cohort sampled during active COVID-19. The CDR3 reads CASSKTGAGANVLTF. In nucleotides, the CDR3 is TGTGCCAGCAGCAAAACAGGAGCTGGGGCCAACGTCCTGACTTTC.